A single sample gave rise to the 26 T cell receptor beta chains below, sequenced in a study of cytomegalovirus exposure and HLA in healthy donors. The protocol was immunoSEQ multiplex PCR, while the TCRdb copy is restricted to in-frame clones and leaves out a portion. Here the sample spans approximately 60,000 clones, roughly 94% being singletons. Sequences were obtained from PBMCs. The receptors shown here come from a woman aged 18-29 years in good health and CMV-seropositive.

V usage is TRBV28 and J usage is TRBJ1-2; D remains unclear. The germline gives CDR1 MDHEN, CDR2 SYDVKM. The CDR3 extends over 16 amino acids. V was clipped by 5 bases and J by 0 bases, with 16 bases between them. The CDR3 spells CASSTIKQRPNYGYTF. Here the CDR3 DNA reads TGTGCCAGCAGTACCATTAAACAGAGACCTAACTATGGCTACACCTTC.

The rearrangement links TRBV9 to TRBJ1-1; D might be TRBD1 (6 bases). Germline V gene data show CDR1 as SGDLS and CDR2 as YYNGEE. The CDR3 contains 17 residues. V lost 0 bases and J lost 1, with 16 bases in between. The CDR3 nucleotides are TGTGCCAGCAGCGTAGGGACAGCCGAAAAGGCGAACACTGAAGCTTTCTTT. Its translation: CASSVGTAEKANTEAFF.

The chain uses TRBV5-1 and TRBJ2-1; TRBD1 matches 11 bases. This CDR3 comprises 16 residues. Germline CDR1 and CDR2: SGHRS and YFSETQ. The J segment lost 3 bases and the V segment lost 3 bases, leaving 5 bases of the junction unmatched. CDR3 bases: TGCGCCAGCAGCTCCACGGGACAGGGGGTCTACAATGAGCAGTTCTTC. It yields the protein CASSSTGQGVYNEQFF.

J is TRBJ1-1 and V is TRBV19, with TRBD1 identical over 8 bases. CDR1 is LNHDA, CDR2 SQIVND, per germline (reference sequence). This CDR3 has 14 amino acids. With V trimmed by 6 bases and J by 2 bases, 5 bases remained unmatched. The CDR3 DNA reads as TGTGCCAGTAGGGACAGGGCCGATAACACTGAAGCTTTCTTT. Amino acids: CASRDRADNTEAFF.

The chain links TRBV27 to TRBJ2-7; TRBD1 is a possible D gene (6 bases). Germline V CDR1 and CDR2: MNHEY, SMNVEV (reference sequence). Trimming pared 2 bases from V and 7 bases from J, leaving 12 bases between. CDR3 size: 13 residues. CDR3 DNA: TGTGCCAGCAGTTTACAGGGGCGCAGGGAGCAGTACTTC. Protein sequence: CASSLQGRREQYF.

This chain connects TRBV4-1 to TRBJ2-7, with 7 bases identical to TRBD1. The germline V gene encodes CDR1 MGHRA and CDR2 YSYEKL. V lost 1 base, J lost 6 bases, and 6 bases stayed unmatched. This CDR3 spans 14 amino acids. CDR3 bases: TGCGCCAGCAGCCAAGGGACAGGCCCACGCGAGCAGTACTTC. Translated: CASSQGTGPREQYF.

The CDR3 region is CASSIPTGEVGYTF. CDR3 DNA sequence: TGTGCCAGCAGCATTCCGACAGGGGAGGTCGGCTACACCTTC. The chain joins TRBV7-9 to TRBJ1-2, with TRBD1 matching over 8 bases. Per the germline V gene, CDR1 is SEHNR and CDR2 is FQNEAQ (reference sequence). V was pared by 5 bases and J by 8 bases, with 10 bases of the junction left unmatched. CDR3 length equals 14 residues.

The chain links TRBV4-1 to TRBJ1-5, with TRBD1 matching over 7 bases. CDR1 and CDR2 from the germline V gene are MGHRA and YSYEKL. V shed 4 bases and J 2 bases; nucleotides not matched to a gene: 2. The CDR3 sequence is 14 residues long. This CDR3 is CASSRDRGNQPQHF. CDR3 bases: TGCGCCAGCAGCCGAGACAGGGGCAATCAGCCCCAGCATTTT.

This clone was counted once. CDR3 protein: CASSQSRLAGASNTGELFF. In nucleotides, the CDR3 is TGTGCCAGCAGCCAATCCCGACTAGCGGGGGCCAGTAACACCGGGGAGCTGTTTTTT. The chain links TRBV4-2 to TRBJ2-2, with 12 bases fitting TRBD2. CDR1 LGHNA and CDR2 YNFKEQ come from the germline V gene. The CDR3 runs 19 residues. V was pared by 2 bases and J by 2 bases, with 9 bases of the junction left unmatched.

The chain couples TRBV5-1 to TRBJ1-2; no firm D call. The ends were cut back, 2 bases at V and 1 base at J, with 9 bases in the middle. CDR1 SGHRS and CDR2 YFSETQ come from the germline V gene. The CDR3 runs 14 residues. The CDR3 coding sequence is TGCGCCAGCAGCTTCGGTCCATATAACTATGGCTACACCTTC. Translating it yields CASSFGPYNYGYTF.

The J gene is TRBJ1-2, the V gene TRBV5-6, with a weak D call TRBD1 (5 bases). This CDR3 region has 14 residues. V was shortened by 4 bases and J by 4 bases, with 14 bases between the two germline ends. Germline values: CDR1 SGHDT, CDR2 YYEEEE. For the CDR3, the DNA is TGTGCCAGCAGCGGTAGGGGTGGGCTCTATGGCTACACCTTC. This gives the protein CASSGRGGLYGYTF.

The chain links TRBV28 to TRBJ1-3; D is uncertain. The length of the CDR3 is 15 residues. Germline CDR1 reads MDHEN; CDR2 reads SYDVKM. Trimming left V 3 bases short and J 0 bases short, with 9 bases between. CDR3 protein: CASSFFLFSGNTIYF. In nucleotides, the CDR3 is TGTGCCAGCAGTTTCTTCTTATTCTCTGGAAACACCATATATTTT.

The V and J genes are TRBV5-4 and TRBJ2-3; 12 bases map to TRBD2. The CDR3 runs 15 residues. CDR1 is SGHNT and CDR2 is YYREEE in the germline V gene (reference sequence). With V trimmed by 2 bases and J by 4 bases, 2 bases remained unmatched. For the CDR3, the DNA is TGTGCCAGCAGCTTACCTAGCGGGGGGGCAGATACGCAGTATTTT. Translation: CASSLPSGGADTQYF.

The chain uses TRBV5-1 and TRBJ1-3; D might be TRBD1 (6 bases). The CDR3 contains 14 residues. Germline V lookup: CDR1 SGHRS, CDR2 YFSETQ. V was clipped by 4 bases and J by 4 bases, with 12 bases between them. CDR3 sequence: CASSETGLGNTIYF. The CDR3 DNA follows: TGCGCCAGCAGCGAAACAGGGCTAGGAAACACCATATATTTT.

Only one count was recorded for this clone. The chain links TRBV2 to TRBJ1-5; D remains ambiguous. The CDR3 is made up of 15 amino acids. Trimming cost V 7 bases and J 6 bases, with 19 bases left between them. Per germline, CDR1 SNHLY and CDR2 FYNNEI. The CDR3 is CASTEGVSPRQPQHF. Here the CDR3 DNA reads TGTGCCAGCACCGAGGGCGTCAGCCCCCGTCAGCCCCAGCATTTT.

This sequence joins TRBV29-1 and TRBJ1-1; 7 nucleotides agree with TRBD1. The CDR3 spans 13 residues. The V segment lost 2 bases and the J segment 2 bases; nucleotides outside the gene matches: 2. Germline CDR1 reads SQVTM; CDR2 reads ANQGSEA. This chain's CDR3 is CSVETGVNTEAFF. The CDR3 DNA sequence: TGCAGCGTTGAAACAGGGGTAAACACTGAAGCTTTCTTT.

This rearrangement joins TRBV28 to TRBJ2-7; the D gene is possibly TRBD2 (6 bases). This CDR3 contains 11 residues. Germline lookup yields CDR1 MDHEN and CDR2 SYDVKM. V lost 8 bases and J lost 6, with 11 bases in between. CDR3 coding DNA: TGTGCCAGCGGAGTGGGGGGCGAGCAGTACTTC. Protein product: CASGVGGEQYF.

V is TRBV18 and J is TRBJ2-7, with 12 positions matching TRBD1. Trimming removed 4 bases from V and 5 bases from J; junction bases left unmatched: 6. Germline V gene sequence: CDR1 KGHSH, CDR2 LQKENI. The length of the CDR3 is 15 residues. CDR3 nucleotides: TGTGCCAGCTCACTTGGGACAGGGGGCGCAGACGAGCAGTACTTC. Protein: CASSLGTGGADEQYF.

CDR3 amino acids: CASSESGGQGANYGYTF. In nucleotides, the CDR3 is TGTGCCAGCAGTGAATCAGGAGGACAGGGGGCTAACTATGGCTACACCTTC. The chain joins TRBV25-1 to TRBJ1-2; 10 bases fit TRBD1. The J segment lost 0 bases and the V segment lost 1 base, leaving 5 bases of the junction unmatched. CDR1 and CDR2 from the germline V gene are MGHDK and SYGVNS. This CDR3 spans 17 amino acids.

This clone was detected only once. The chain uses TRBV9 and TRBJ1-2; 8 nucleotides align to TRBD1. The CDR3 spans 14 residues. CDR1 and CDR2 from the germline V gene are SGDLS and YYNGEE. V was clipped by 4 bases and J by 8 bases; unmatched bases: 10. The CDR3 DNA follows: TGTGCCAGCAGCCCCGGACAGGGTGTCGGCGGCTACACCTTC. Its protein is CASSPGQGVGGYTF.

The chain links TRBV29-1 to TRBJ1-4; TRBD1 aligns across 7 bases. The CDR3 length is 18 residues. Germline V gene lookup returns CDR1 SQVTM and CDR2 ANQGSEA. The V and J ends lost 7 bases and 0 bases, in that order; junction bases with no gene match: 17. This CDR3 is CSALPWTGQIATNEKLFF. Here the CDR3 DNA reads TGCAGCGCCTTGCCCTGGACAGGCCAGATTGCAACTAATGAAAAACTGTTTTTT.

The rearrangement joins TRBV19 to TRBJ1-2; D not certain. The CDR3 loop spans 15 amino acids. V dropped 1 base and J dropped 5 bases, with 14 bases sitting between them. The germline V gene encodes CDR1 LNHDA and CDR2 SQIVND (reference sequence). The CDR3 sequence: CASSIAGASAYGYTF. The CDR3 nucleotides read TGTGCCAGTAGTATAGCGGGAGCGTCGGCATATGGCTACACCTTC.

The chain is built from TRBV10-3 and TRBJ1-2; 9 bases agree with TRBD1. This CDR3 region has 16 residues. Germline V gene sequence: CDR1 ENHRY, CDR2 SYGVKD. J lost 3 bases, V lost 3 bases, and 8 bases had no gene match. Written as DNA, the CDR3 is TGTGCCATCAGTGACGGGACAGGGAGAATTGACTATGGCTACACCTTC. It translates to CAISDGTGRIDYGYTF.

The V call is TRBV7-8, the J call TRBJ2-3; 9 bases agree with TRBD2. Germline V lookup: CDR1 SGHVS, CDR2 FQNEAQ. The CDR3 length is 16 residues. Unmatched junction bases numbered 9, after V lost 4 bases and J lost 4 bases. Written as DNA, the CDR3 is TGTGCCAGCAGCTCCGCGAGCGGGAGGACAGCAGATACGCAGTATTTT. This codes for CASSSASGRTADTQYF.

The chain couples TRBV15 to TRBJ1-1, with TRBD1 as a possible D gene (6 bases). Per the germline V gene, CDR1 is LNHNV and CDR2 is YYDKDF (reference sequence). The CDR3 length is 16 residues. Deletions cut 1 base from V and 4 bases from J, with 16 bases between. The CDR3 protein is CATSRGPWGPSTEAFF. The CDR3 DNA reads TGTGCCACCAGCAGAGGTCCCTGGGGGCCTAGCACTGAAGCTTTCTTT. Full variable domain (missing parts from reference TRBV15 and TRBJ1-1): DAMVIQNPRYQVTQFGKPVTLSCSQTLNHNVMYWYQQKSSQAPKLLFHYYDKDFNNEADTPDNFQSRRPNTSFCFLDIRSPGLGDTAMYLCATSRGPWGPSTEAFFGQGTRLTVV.

This sequence joins TRBV5-1 and TRBJ2-7; 7 bases are a match to TRBD1. CDR3 length: 14 residues. Trimming took 4 bases from V and 6 from J; bases not matched to a gene: 10. Germline V gene lookup returns CDR1 SGHRS and CDR2 YFSETQ. This chain's CDR3 is CASSMTGFVGEQYF. The CDR3 DNA follows: TGCGCCAGCAGCATGACAGGGTTCGTCGGCGAGCAGTACTTC.